Listed below are T cell receptor beta chains from one sample, sequenced in a study of metastatic and nonmetastatic thyroid tumors. TCRdb re-processed the PCR reads through MiXCR. The data show under 75,000 clones, around 18% seen once. Source material: blood. These receptors came from a female donor with papillary thyroid cancer or a benign thyroid nodule (not recorded which). Some clones in this sample may be carry-over from other donors' samples. Both conserved end residues are part of each CDR3. The D gene is left open where the match is weak. Rows give clone size only sometimes, using once, few, many, or a class for an expanded clone.

CDR3 DNA,CDR3 protein,J gene,D gene,clone size,V gene
TGCAGTGCTGGGGGACTCGGGGACGGGGGGCAGTTCTTC,CSAGGLGDGGQFF,TRBJ2-1,-,many,TRBV20-1
TGTGCCAGCAGCCAAGGACTAGCCAAAAACATTCAGTACTTC,CASSQGLAKNIQYF,TRBJ2-4,-,many,TRBV3-1
TGCAGTGCTAGGCGGGATATTAACACTGAAGCTTTCTTT,CSARRDINTEAFF,TRBJ1-1,-,many,TRBV20-1
TGTGCCAGTAATCCTGAGCGAGATCAGCCCCAGCATTTT,CASNPERDQPQHF,TRBJ1-5,-,many,TRBV19
TGCGCCAGCAGAGGGGCAGGGGTAAACACCGGGGAGCTGTTTTTT,CASRGAGVNTGELFF,TRBJ2-2,-,many,TRBV5-1
TGTGCCAGCAGTTTATGGCAGGGAAATGGGTTCACTGAAGCTTTCTTT,CASSLWQGNGFTEAFF,TRBJ1-1,-,many,TRBV27
TGTGCCAGCAGCCATGGTCGTAGCGGATCTTTCTACGAGCAGTACTTC,CASSHGRSGSFYEQYF,TRBJ2-7,-,few,TRBV12-3/TRBV12-4
TGTGCCACCAGTGATCGGACTAGCGGGAGGGCCGCAGATACGCAGTATTTT,CATSDRTSGRAADTQYF,TRBJ2-3,TRBD2,many,TRBV24-1
TGTGCCAGCAGCCAATTCGGCGTGAGCTATGAGCAGTTCTTC,CASSQFGVSYEQFF,TRBJ2-1,-,many,TRBV3-1
TGTGCCAGCAGTGAATGGACCTCTAATTCACCCCTCCACTTT,CASSEWTSNSPLHF,TRBJ1-6,-,-,TRBV27
TGCAGTGCTCCCGGGACTAGCGGCTCCTACAATGAGCAGTTCTTC,CSAPGTSGSYNEQFF,TRBJ2-1,TRBD2,many,TRBV20-1
TGTGCCAGCAGTGGAGGGACGAACACCGGGGAGCTGTTTTTT,CASSGGTNTGELFF,TRBJ2-2,-,many,TRBV12-3/TRBV12-4
TGTGCCAGCAGCCAAGCGGACACCAGCTCCTACGAGCAGTACTTC,CASSQADTSSYEQYF,TRBJ2-7,-,many,TRBV4-2
TGTGCCAGCAGCCAACTATTAGGCCCGTATGGCTACACCTTC,CASSQLLGPYGYTF,TRBJ1-2,-,-,TRBV3-1
TGTGCCAGCGGGGGGACAGGGTCTAACTATGGCTACACCTTC,CASGGTGSNYGYTF,TRBJ1-2,TRBD1,-,TRBV6-1
TGTGCCAGCAGCTTAGGGAGCGGGAGCTCCTACAATGAGCAGTTCTTC,CASSLGSGSSYNEQFF,TRBJ2-1,TRBD2,many,TRBV11-3
TGTGCCAGCAGCCAAAACCAGGGGTTGGATGAGCAGTTCTTC,CASSQNQGLDEQFF,TRBJ2-1,-,-,TRBV9
TGTGCCAGCAGTCCTCACCCTGGGGAGCTGTTTTTT,CASSPHPGELFF,TRBJ2-2,-,-,TRBV12-3/TRBV12-4
TGTGCCAGCAGCCAGATCAGGGGAGGCACTGAAGCTTTCTTT,CASSQIRGGTEAFF,TRBJ1-1,-,few,TRBV4-2
TGTGCCATCACAGCTAGCGGGAGAGGGGAGCTGTTTTTT,CAITASGRGELFF,TRBJ2-2,TRBD2,-,TRBV10-3
TGTGCCAGCAGCTTAGGTGGAACGAGAGGGGCCAACACTGAAGCTTTCTTT,CASSLGGTRGANTEAFF,TRBJ1-1,-,-,TRBV11-2
TGTGCCAGCAGCTACAGGGTAAGCTCCTACGAGCAGTACTTC,CASSYRVSSYEQYF,TRBJ2-7,-,many,TRBV5-5
TGTGCCAGCAGTTTGGGGGTTGAACAGCCCCAGCATTTT,CASSLGVEQPQHF,TRBJ1-5,-,few,TRBV12-3/TRBV12-4
TGTGCCAGTAGTACCCCCCGGGAAGGGGAGGACGAGCAGTACTTC,CASSTPREGEDEQYF,TRBJ2-7,-,many,TRBV19
TGTGCCTGGAGTGGATCCGGGGGTTCCGTAGATACGCAGTATTTT,CAWSGSGGSVDTQYF,TRBJ2-3,-,-,TRBV30
TGTGCTAGTGGCATCGGGACGACCGGCGGGAATGAGCAGTTCTTC,CASGIGTTGGNEQFF,TRBJ2-1,-,many,TRBV12-5
TGTGCCAGCAGGGGACTAGCGGTGATCTCCTACAATGAGCAGTTCTTC,CASRGLAVISYNEQFF,TRBJ2-1,TRBD2,-,TRBV2
TGTGCCAGCACCGGACAGGGGGCTAGCACAGATACGCAGTATTTT,CASTGQGASTDTQYF,TRBJ2-3,TRBD1,many,TRBV6-1
TGTGCCACCAGCATCCACCGGGCCGCACCATATAATTCACCCCTCCACTTT,CATSIHRAAPYNSPLHF,TRBJ1-6,-,many,TRBV15
TGCAGCGTGGAAACAATCGGGGAGACCCAGTACTTC,CSVETIGETQYF,TRBJ2-5,-,many,TRBV29-1
TGTTCCAGCGGGCGATTCATTGAAGCTTTCTTT,CSSGRFIEAFF,TRBJ1-1,-,-,TRBV6-1
TGTGCCAGCGCCACTAACTATGGCTACACCTTC,CASATNYGYTF,TRBJ1-2,-,many,TRBV12-3/TRBV12-4
TGTGCCAGCAGTGATTCTGGGAATGAGCAGTTCTTC,CASSDSGNEQFF,TRBJ2-1,-,-,TRBV2
TGTGCCAGCGCAATGCGACAGCCCCAGCATTTT,CASAMRQPQHF,TRBJ1-5,-,many,TRBV6-1
TGTGCCAGCTCACCATCCAGGGACTATGGCTACACCTTC,CASSPSRDYGYTF,TRBJ1-2,-,many,TRBV18
TGTGCCAGCAGCTTTGTGGTGGGGAACACTGAAGCTTTCTTT,CASSFVVGNTEAFF,TRBJ1-1,-,many,TRBV11-2
TGTGCCAGCAGCCAGACCTTCGCGGACGCGGGGGATTTCAAGACCCAGTACTTC,CASSQTFADAGDFKTQYF,TRBJ2-5,TRBD2,many,TRBV4-2
TGTGCCAGCAGCGAGATAAATTCACCCCTCCACTTT,CASSEINSPLHF,TRBJ1-6,-,many,TRBV9
TGTGCCAGCAGAGATGAGGGGCTCGGCAATCAGCCCCAGCATTTT,CASRDEGLGNQPQHF,TRBJ1-5,-,-,TRBV12-3/TRBV12-4
TGTGCCAGCACTACACCTCATCTCTACGAGCAGTACTTC,CASTTPHLYEQYF,TRBJ2-7,-,many,TRBV28
TGTGCCAGCAGCGTAGCTAGCGGGACCTACGAGCAGTACTTC,CASSVASGTYEQYF,TRBJ2-7,TRBD2,many,TRBV9
TGTGCCACCAGCAGAGGGTACACTGAAGCTTTCTTT,CATSRGYTEAFF,TRBJ1-1,-,many,TRBV15
TGTGCCAGCAGTCCACACAGCGGGAACGAGCAGTACTTC,CASSPHSGNEQYF,TRBJ2-7,TRBD2,few,TRBV12-3/TRBV12-4